This passage covers 10 T cell receptor beta chains from one sample sequenced in a study of shared clonotypes between healthy human individuals. TCRdb's copy holds only in-frame clones and misses some; the assay was immunoSEQ multiplex PCR. The table records over a million clones, 96% of them present only once. Sequencing was done on a sample of naive CD4+ T cells sorted from blood. Described subset: CD45RA+ positively selected. The receptor source for this set is a young man in good health.

This chain connects TRBV28 to TRBJ2-7, with 10 positions matching TRBD1. From germline, CDR1 is MDHEN and CDR2 SYDVKM. With V trimmed by 2 bases and J by 5 bases, 6 bases remained unmatched. This CDR3 has 15 residues. DNA for the CDR3: TGTGCCAGCAGTTTACCGGGACAGGGGCCCCACGAGCAGTACTTC. Its translation: CASSLPGQGPHEQYF.

The rearrangement joins TRBV27 to TRBJ1-3; the D gene is possibly TRBD1 (5 bases). The V gene's germline CDR1 is MNHEY and CDR2 SMNVEV (reference sequence). The CDR3 is made up of 13 amino acids. Trimming pared 3 bases from V and 3 bases from J, leaving 6 bases between. CDR3 sequence reads: CASSLTDGNTIYF. The CDR3 DNA reads as TGTGCCAGCAGTTTGACAGATGGAAACACCATATATTTT.

The V gene is TRBV9, the J gene TRBJ2-6; D call uncertain. Looked up from germline, CDR1 is SGDLS and CDR2 is YYNGEE. The CDR3 is 16 amino acids. V dropped 0 bases and J dropped 0 bases, with 7 bases sitting between them. As DNA, the CDR3 is TGTGCCAGCAGCGTAGCTGCATACTCTGGGGCCAACGTCCTGACTTTC. Its protein product is CASSVAAYSGANVLTF.

The chain couples TRBV18 to TRBJ2-3; maybe TRBD1 (8 bases). Germline V gives CDR1 KGHSH, CDR2 LQKENI. The length of the CDR3 is 19 residues. V lost 2 bases and J 0 bases, leaving 21 bases between the germline ends. The CDR3 sequence is CASSPYDRGGSWSTDTQYF. The CDR3, as DNA: TGTGCCAGCTCACCATACGACAGGGGAGGGAGTTGGAGCACAGATACGCAGTATTTT.

The chain combines TRBV28 with TRBJ2-1; D is unresolved. Trimming stripped 6 bases from V and 4 bases from J, with 7 bases between. The CDR3 has 12 amino acids. The germline V gene encodes CDR1 MDHEN and CDR2 SYDVKM. The CDR3 loop reads CASSVQYNEQFF. The CDR3 bases are TGTGCCAGCAGCGTCCAGTACAATGAGCAGTTCTTC.

This rearrangement joins TRBV29-1 to TRBJ2-5, with D tentatively TRBD1 (5 bases). Germline V gene sequence: CDR1 SQVTM, CDR2 ANQGSEA. The CDR3 totals 13 residues. Deletions cut 4 bases from V and 2 bases from J, with 11 bases between. CDR3 protein: CSVVRGAQETQYF. CDR3 nucleotide sequence: TGCAGCGTTGTACGTGGGGCGCAAGAGACCCAGTACTTC. Drawing the rest from reference TRBV29-1 and TRBJ2-5, the complete variable domain is SAVISQKPSRDICQRGTSLTIQCQVDSQVTMMFWYRQQPGQSLTLIATANQGSEATYESGFVIDKFPISRPNLTFSTLTVSNMSPEDSSIYLCSVVRGAQETQYFGPGTRLLVL.

The J gene is TRBJ2-1, the V gene TRBV5-6; D is possibly TRBD2 (6 bases). V lost 4 bases, J lost 3 bases, and 14 bases lay in between. This CDR3 has 15 residues. The germline V gene encodes CDR1 SGHDT and CDR2 YYEEEE. CDR3 sequence: CASSRPGTGYNEQFF. In DNA, the CDR3 is TGTGCCAGCAGCCGGCCAGGGACTGGCTACAATGAGCAGTTCTTC.

The chain couples TRBV9 to TRBJ2-1, with 9 positions matching TRBD2. CDR1 is SGDLS, CDR2 YYNGEE, per germline. The CDR3 contains 15 residues. V shed 3 bases, J shed 7 bases, and the junction held 8 bases outside the gene matches. The CDR3 is CASSGAAGGVNEQFF. For the CDR3, the DNA is TGTGCCAGCAGCGGGGCAGCGGGGGGAGTAAATGAGCAGTTCTTC. The full variable domain, its missing parts supplied by reference TRBV9 and TRBJ2-1, is DSGVTQTPKHLITATGQRVTLRCSPRSGDLSVYWYQQSLDQGLQFLIQYYNGEERAKGNILERFSAQQFPDLHSELNLSSLELGDSALYFCASSGAAGGVNEQFFGPGTRLTVL.

The chain carries TRBV29-1 and TRBJ1-4; D may be TRBD1 (6 bases). V lost 7 bases and J 3 bases, leaving 12 bases between the germline ends. Germline V lookup: CDR1 SQVTM, CDR2 ANQGSEA. This CDR3 region has 13 residues. CDR3 amino acids: CSATGSSNEKLFF. In DNA form, the CDR3 reads TGCAGCGCCACAGGGAGTTCTAATGAAAAACTGTTTTTT. The full variable domain, with the rest looked up from reference TRBV29-1 and TRBJ1-4, is SAVISQKPSRDICQRGTSLTIQCQVDSQVTMMFWYRQQPGQSLTLIATANQGSEATYESGFVIDKFPISRPNLTFSTLTVSNMSPEDSSIYLCSATGSSNEKLFFGSGTQLSVL.

The V call is TRBV11-2, the J call TRBJ2-7; 7 bases fit TRBD2. Germline lookup yields CDR1 SGHAT and CDR2 FQNNGV. V gave up 5 bases and J gave up 3 bases; unmatched junction bases: 7. CDR3 length: 14 amino acids. The CDR3 DNA reads TGTGCCAGCAGCCGGACTAGTAGGATCTACGAGCAGTACTTC. Its protein is CASSRTSRIYEQYF.